Sequencing of this TCR beta chain was carried out in a study of blood T cell repertoires in COVID-19. Study-wide context: The origin of the acute and convalescent COVID-19 samples was the United States, Italy and Spain. Nucleic acid was either cDNA or gDNA, and it came from T cells, B-cell-depleted T cells, or PBMCs.

Source study methods: By means of reference gene primer amplification, nucleated cell counts were estimated. Only in-frame clones appear in the TCRdb table, and some are missing; sequencing was by immunoSEQ multiplex PCR. The D gene and trimming were derived from the DNA, and the V and J assignments and clone size from that table. The repertoire holds about 140,000 clones, with around 80% as singletons. The V gene lost 3 bases and the J gene lost 6 bases, with 12 bases spanning the gap. Germline V gene data show CDR1 as MNHEY and CDR2 as SVGEGT. The CDR3 runs 14 residues. Sequencing was done on a sample of peripheral blood. This chain links TRBV6-2 or TRBV6-3 with TRBJ1-5; weak D call: TRBD1 (6 bases). The receptor was isolated from a woman older than 75 in a cohort sampled during active or convalescent COVID-19. DNA of the CDR3: TGTGCCAGCAGTTATACAACAGGGATTCAGCCCCAGCATTTT. Amino acids: CASSYTTGIQPQHF.